Listed here is a single TCR beta chain. The antigen is not known. Both 60 Vbeta primers and 13 Jbeta primers went into the PCR. Clones were sequenced by immunoSEQ multiplex PCR, and TCRdb holds only the in-frame ones, with some missing. The table lists 150,000 to 160,000 clones, more than 60% of them singletons. The germline gives CDR1 ENHRY, CDR2 SYGVKD. J gave up 12 bases and V 6 bases, and 25 bases lay outside the gene matches. The CDR3 length is 17 residues. The data stem from a study of cytomegalovirus exposure and HLA in healthy donors. The study, taken as a whole, reports: Using a false discovery rate of 0.05, a later analysis showed that some 16,000 TCR beta sequences were associated with HLA alleles. Earlier analysis found most TCR beta V segments productive about 90% or about 30% of the time.

This rearrangement joins TRBV10-3 to TRBJ1-1; 7 bases fit TRBD1. The sequenced sample consisted of PBMCs. The origin of this receptor is a woman in her thirties or forties in good health and CMV-seronegative. CDR3 region: CAIRQGEKAGAPLKTFF. CDR3 sequence (DNA): TGTGCCATCAGGCAGGGGGAGAAGGCAGGGGCCCCCCTGAAGACTTTCTTT.